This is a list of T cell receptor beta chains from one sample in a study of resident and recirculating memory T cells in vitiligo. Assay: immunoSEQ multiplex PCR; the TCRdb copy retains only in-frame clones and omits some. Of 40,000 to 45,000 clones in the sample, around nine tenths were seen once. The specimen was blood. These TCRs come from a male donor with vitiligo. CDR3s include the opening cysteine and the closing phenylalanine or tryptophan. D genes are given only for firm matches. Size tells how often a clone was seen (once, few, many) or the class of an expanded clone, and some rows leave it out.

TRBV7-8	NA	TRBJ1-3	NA	CASSLSSGNTIYF	TGTGCCAGCAGCTTGAGCTCTGGAAACACCATATATTTT
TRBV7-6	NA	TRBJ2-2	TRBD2	CASSFTSGGAVSPGELFF	TGTGCCAGCAGCTTTACTAGCGGGGGGGCCGTCTCCCCCGGGGAGCTGTTTTTT
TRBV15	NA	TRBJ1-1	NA	CATSRIRDLGTEAFF	TGTGCCACCAGCAGGATCAGGGACTTGGGCACTGAAGCTTTCTTT
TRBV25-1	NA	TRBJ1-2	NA	CASSTGGGNYGYTF	TGTGCCAGCAGTACTGGGGGGGGTAACTATGGCTACACCTTC
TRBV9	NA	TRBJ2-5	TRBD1	CASSAGGGVEETQYF	TGTGCCAGCAGCGCAGGGGGCGGGGTTGAAGAGACCCAGTACTTC
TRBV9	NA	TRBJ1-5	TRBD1	CASSRGQGTHQPQHF	TGTGCCAGTTCGAGAGGACAGGGGACTCATCAGCCCCAGCATTTT
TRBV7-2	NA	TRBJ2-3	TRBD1	CASSTDRGDTQYF	TGTGCCAGCAGCACGGACAGGGGGGATACGCAGTATTTT
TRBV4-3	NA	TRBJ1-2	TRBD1	CASSQRTQTGGDTTYYGYTF	TGCGCCAGCAGCCAACGCACCCAGACAGGGGGCGATACTACTTACTATGGCTACACCTTC
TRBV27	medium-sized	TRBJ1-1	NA	CASSLGGPLGAFF	TGTGCCAGCAGTTTAGGAGGGCCTCTGGGAGCTTTCTTT
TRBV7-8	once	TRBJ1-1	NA	CASSLGASEQGFF	TGTGCCAGCAGCTTAGGGGCGAGCGAACAGGGCTTCTTT
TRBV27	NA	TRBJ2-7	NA	CASSSLSESDEQYF	TGTGCCAGCAGTTCCCTATCTGAGTCCGACGAGCAGTACTTC
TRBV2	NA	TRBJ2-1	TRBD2	CASLASGGLNEQFF	TGTGCCAGCTTGGCTAGCGGGGGGCTCAATGAGCAGTTCTTC
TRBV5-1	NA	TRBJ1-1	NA	CASSLGMAANTEAFF	TGCGCCAGCAGCTTGGGAATGGCGGCGAACACTGAAGCTTTCTTT
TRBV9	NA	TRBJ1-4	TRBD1	CASSLGTGGSEKLFF	TGTGCCAGCAGCCTAGGGACAGGGGGCAGTGAAAAACTGTTTTTT
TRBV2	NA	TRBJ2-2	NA	CASRIGGARVGELFF	TGTGCCAGCAGGATAGGGGGGGCCCGGGTCGGGGAGCTGTTTTTT
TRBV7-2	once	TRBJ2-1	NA	CASSFQGVREQFF	TGTGCCAGCAGCTTCCAGGGTGTTCGCGAGCAGTTCTTC
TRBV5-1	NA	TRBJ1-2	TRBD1	CASSLDGQEGYTF	TGCGCCAGCAGCTTGGATGGACAGGAAGGCTACACCTTC
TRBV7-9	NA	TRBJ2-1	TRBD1	CASSPPKGQGLGSNEQFF	TGTGCCAGCAGCCCCCCCAAGGGACAGGGGTTAGGCTCCAATGAGCAGTTCTTC
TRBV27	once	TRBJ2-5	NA	CASSQGLAETQYF	TGTGCCAGCAGCCAGGGTTTGGCAGAGACCCAGTACTTC
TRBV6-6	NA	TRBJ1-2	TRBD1	CASSLLGTGGGYTF	TGTGCCAGCAGTTTACTCGGGACAGGAGGAGGCTACACCTTC
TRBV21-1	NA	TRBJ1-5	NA	CASSLPALGARWNQPQHF	TGTGCCAGCAGCCTCCCCGCTTTGGGGGCTAGGTGGAATCAGCCCCAGCATTTT
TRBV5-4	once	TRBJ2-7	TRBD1	CASSLGPGQDSHEQYF	TGTGCCAGCAGCTTGGGGCCGGGACAGGATTCCCACGAGCAGTACTTC
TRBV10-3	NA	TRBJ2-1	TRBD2	CASVNGLAGDEQFF	TGTGCCAGCGTCAATGGACTAGCGGGGGATGAGCAGTTCTTC
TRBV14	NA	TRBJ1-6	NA	CASSQEGVFGSPLHF	TGTGCCAGCAGCCAAGAGGGAGTATTCGGTTCACCCCTCCACTTT
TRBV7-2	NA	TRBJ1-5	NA	CASSLDGNQPQHF	TGTGCCAGCAGCTTAGACGGGAATCAGCCCCAGCATTTT
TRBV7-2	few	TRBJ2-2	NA	CASSLDLAGSRELFF	TGTGCCAGCAGCTTAGACCTTGCGGGGTCCAGGGAGCTGTTTTTT
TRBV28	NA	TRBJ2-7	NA	CASSPRDTLSYGQYF	TGTGCCAGCAGTCCCCGGGACACCTTATCCTACGGGCAGTACTTC
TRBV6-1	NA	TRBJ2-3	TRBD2	CASNQLATTQYF	TGTGCCAGCAACCAACTAGCGACTACGCAGTATTTT
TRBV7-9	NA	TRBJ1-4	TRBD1	CASSFGQGTEKLFF	TGTGCCAGCAGCTTCGGACAGGGGACCGAAAAACTGTTTTTT
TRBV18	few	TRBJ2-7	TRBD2	CASSPVEAGRGEQYF	TGTGCCAGCTCACCAGTGGAAGCGGGGAGAGGCGAGCAGTACTTC
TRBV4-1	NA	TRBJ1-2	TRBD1	CASSHRGQGYYGYTF	TGCGCCAGCAGCCATAGGGGGCAGGGGTACTATGGCTACACCTTC
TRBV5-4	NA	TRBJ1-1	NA	CASSYPGRGGAEAFF	TGTGCCAGCAGCTACCCGGGTAGGGGAGGGGCTGAAGCTTTCTTT
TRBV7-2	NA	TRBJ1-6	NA	CASSLVRSSYNSPLHF	TGTGCCAGCAGCTTAGTGCGGAGCTCCTATAATTCACCCCTCCACTTT
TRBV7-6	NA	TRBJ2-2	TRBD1	CASSPTGNEAGELFF	TGTGCCAGCAGCCCGACAGGGAATGAGGCCGGGGAGCTGTTTTTT
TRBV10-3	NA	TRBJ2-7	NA	CATSQPGYEQYF	TGTGCCACCTCCCAACCAGGCTACGAGCAGTACTTC
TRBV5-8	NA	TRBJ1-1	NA	CASSFGGRVEAFF	TGTGCCAGCAGCTTCGGTGGTCGGGTTGAAGCTTTCTTT
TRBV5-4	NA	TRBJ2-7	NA	CASSLAGGASDEQYF	TGTGCCAGCAGCTTGGCCGGTGGGGCATCGGACGAGCAGTACTTC